A selection of T cell receptor beta chains follows, all from one sample in a study of cytomegalovirus exposure and HLA in healthy donors. Clones were read by immunoSEQ multiplex PCR, and TCRdb kept only the in-frame ones, dropping some. Among more than 95,000 clones listed, 75% to 90% were seen once. The sequencing input was PBMCs. Receptors were obtained from a man under 40 in good health and CMV-seropositive. Both conserved end residues are part of each CDR3. A D gene is named only where the DNA matches it firmly. Clone size is not always given. Where it is, it says once, few, many or a class for expanded clones.

NA	TRBD1	TRBV12-5	TRBJ1-1	CASGLEGQGAAFF	TGTGCTAGTGGTTTGGAGGGACAGGGGGCGGCTTTCTTT
NA	NA	TRBV7-8	TRBJ1-4	CASSLTGIVGEKLFF	TGTGCCAGCAGCTTAACCGGGATCGTGGGAGAAAAACTGTTTTTT
NA	NA	TRBV4-1	TRBJ2-1	CASSQEVKSSYNEQFF	TGCGCCAGCAGCCAAGAAGTTAAGAGCTCCTACAATGAGCAGTTCTTC
NA	TRBD2	TRBV28	TRBJ2-7	CASSLSGGADEQYF	TGTGCCAGCAGTTTGAGCGGGGGGGCGGACGAGCAGTACTTC
NA	TRBD1	TRBV12-5	TRBJ2-7	CASGLRQGSDEQYF	TGTGCTAGTGGTTTGAGACAGGGAAGCGACGAGCAGTACTTC
NA	NA	TRBV6-1	TRBJ2-3	CATVLSPDTQYF	TGTGCCACCGTCTTGAGTCCAGATACGCAGTATTTT
NA	NA	TRBV11-3	TRBJ1-5	CASSFMGAENQPQHF	TGTGCCAGCAGCTTTATGGGGGCCGAGAATCAGCCCCAGCATTTT
once	NA	TRBV28	TRBJ2-2	CASRTSMAGELFF	TGTGCCAGCAGGACTAGTATGGCCGGGGAGCTGTTTTTT
NA	NA	TRBV5-4	TRBJ1-1	CASSPDPDTLLEAFF	TGTGCCAGCAGCCCCGACCCCGACACGCTATTAGAAGCTTTCTTT
NA	NA	TRBV6-5	TRBJ1-1	CASKKPGALGTEAFF	TGTGCCAGCAAAAAACCGGGAGCCTTGGGCACTGAAGCTTTCTTT
NA	NA	TRBV7-8	TRBJ2-7	CASSLYRVSYEQYF	TGTGCCAGCAGCTTATACAGGGTCTCCTACGAGCAGTACTTC
NA	NA	TRBV15	TRBJ2-3	CATSRDRGSTDTQYF	TGTGCCACCAGCAGAGACAGGGGATCCACAGATACGCAGTATTTT
NA	TRBD1	TRBV18	TRBJ2-7	CASSPQGASYEQYF	TGTGCCAGCTCACCACAGGGGGCTTCCTACGAGCAGTACTTC
NA	NA	TRBV5-1	TRBJ1-4	CASSLVGSNEKLFF	TGCGCCAGCAGCTTGGTGGGCAGCAATGAAAAACTGTTTTTT
NA	TRBD1	TRBV5-6	TRBJ2-7	CATPGGRYEQYF	TGTGCCACCCCAGGGGGACGCTACGAGCAGTACTTC
NA	NA	TRBV5-1	TRBJ2-7	CASSQNWSPSEQYF	TGCGCCAGCAGCCAGAACTGGTCCCCTAGCGAGCAGTACTTC
NA	NA	TRBV6-6	TRBJ1-2	CASNGAGQYGYTF	TGTGCCAGCAACGGCGCTGGGCAATATGGCTACACCTTC
NA	TRBD1	TRBV7-2	TRBJ1-1	CASSIITGGTEAFF	TGTGCCAGCAGTATTATAACAGGGGGCACTGAAGCTTTCTTT
NA	TRBD2	TRBV5-1	TRBJ2-5	CASSIRLAGGWETQYF	TGCGCCAGCAGCATCAGACTAGCGGGGGGGTGGGAGACCCAGTACTTC
NA	NA	TRBV4-1	TRBJ2-4	CASSQVPRENIQYF	TGCGCCAGCAGCCAAGTCCCCCGGGAAAACATTCAGTACTTC
NA	NA	TRBV7-2	TRBJ1-1	CASSPSNSGTEAFF	TGTGCCAGCAGCCCATCGAACTCTGGCACTGAAGCTTTCTTT
NA	TRBD1	TRBV2	TRBJ2-1	CASSWDSYYNEQFF	TGTGCCAGCAGTTGGGACAGCTACTACAATGAGCAGTTCTTC
NA	TRBD1	TRBV10-1	TRBJ2-7	CASSAPGQPYEQYF	TGCGCCAGCAGCGCCCCGGGACAGCCCTACGAGCAGTACTTC
few	NA	TRBV6-5	TRBJ1-2	CASAGGGEGGYTF	TGTGCCAGCGCTGGGGGCGGAGAGGGCGGCTACACCTTC
NA	TRBD1	TRBV18	TRBJ1-2	CASSPNRGANYGYTF	TGTGCCAGCTCACCTAACAGGGGAGCTAACTATGGCTACACCTTC
NA	TRBD1	TRBV5-1	TRBJ1-4	CASSLTGVANEKLFF	TGCGCCAGCAGCCTAACAGGGGTCGCTAATGAAAAACTGTTTTTT
NA	TRBD1	TRBV2	TRBJ1-4	CASRQLTGGNEKLFF	TGTGCCAGCAGACAATTGACAGGGGGTAATGAAAAACTGTTTTTT
NA	NA	TRBV19	TRBJ2-3	CASSPSGRGGDTQYF	TGTGCCAGTAGTCCCTCAGGCAGGGGTGGGGATACGCAGTATTTT
NA	NA	TRBV23-1	TRBJ2-1	CASSQGYRARDEQFF	TGCGCCAGCAGTCAAGGTTACAGGGCGAGGGATGAGCAGTTCTTC
few	TRBD2	TRBV2	TRBJ2-5	CASTSLRLAGQETQYF	TGTGCCAGCACCAGCCTTAGGCTAGCGGGCCAAGAGACCCAGTACTTC
NA	TRBD1	TRBV6-5	TRBJ1-5	CASSRGTGINQPQHF	TGTGCCAGCAGCCGGGGGACAGGGATCAATCAGCCCCAGCATTTT
few	NA	TRBV10-3	TRBJ2-6	CAISLQAGANVLTF	TGTGCCATCAGCCTACAAGCGGGGGCCAACGTCCTGACTTTC
NA	NA	TRBV5-1	TRBJ2-2	CASSLVPGSGELFF	TGCGCCAGCAGCTTGGTCCCGGGATCCGGGGAGCTGTTTTTT
NA	NA	TRBV9	TRBJ1-4	CASSDQGQANEKLFF	TGTGCCAGCAGCGACCAGGGGCAAGCTAATGAAAAACTGTTTTTT
NA	NA	TRBV6-7	TRBJ2-1	CASSYKIPRARANEQFF	TGTGCCAGCAGTTATAAGATCCCCCGCGCGCGCGCGAATGAGCAGTTCTTC
once	TRBD2	TRBV5-1	TRBJ2-7	CASSPVAGVDEQYF	TGCGCCAGCAGCCCCGTAGCGGGGGTCGACGAGCAGTACTTC
once	NA	TRBV11-2	TRBJ1-5	CASSLVRDQPQHF	TGTGCCAGCAGCTTAGTCCGCGATCAGCCCCAGCATTTT
NA	TRBD1	TRBV7-2	TRBJ2-5	CASSLAGTGEETQYF	TGTGCCAGCAGCTTAGCAGGGACAGGGGAAGAGACCCAGTACTTC
NA	NA	TRBV30	TRBJ1-3	CAWSGIPGLRGTIYF	TGTGCCTGGAGTGGAATACCGGGACTCCGGGGCACCATATATTTT
NA	TRBD2	TRBV5-1	TRBJ2-5	CASSPGTSQETQYF	TGCGCCAGCAGCCCCGGGACTAGTCAGGAGACCCAGTACTTC
few	NA	TRBV19	TRBJ2-7	CASSKGDHRYEQYF	TGTGCCAGTAGTAAGGGGGATCACAGATACGAGCAGTACTTC
NA	TRBD1	TRBV6-1	TRBJ1-2	CASRSSGTVYGYTF	TGTGCCAGCAGATCCTCCGGGACAGTCTATGGCTACACCTTC
NA	NA	TRBV6-1	TRBJ2-1	CASSVGGANWESEQFF	TGTGCCAGCAGTGTAGGGGGGGCTAATTGGGAGAGTGAGCAGTTCTTC
NA	NA	TRBV30	TRBJ2-3	CAWTSGTNTDTQYF	TGTGCCTGGACCAGCGGGACAAACACAGATACGCAGTATTTT
NA	TRBD1	TRBV10-3	TRBJ2-7	CAIRGTGGPYEQYF	TGTGCCATCAGAGGGACAGGGGGACCCTACGAGCAGTACTTC
NA	NA	TRBV14	TRBJ2-7	CASSPGYEQYF	TGTGCCAGCAGCCCGGGCTACGAGCAGTACTTC
NA	TRBD1	TRBV29-1	TRBJ2-7	CSVGQGRYEQYF	TGCAGCGTTGGACAGGGGCGGTACGAGCAGTACTTC
NA	TRBD2	TRBV7-9	TRBJ2-7	CASSLIRGGLWYEQYF	TGTGCCAGCAGCTTAATCCGGGGAGGGTTATGGTACGAGCAGTACTTC
NA	TRBD2	TRBV5-4	TRBJ2-1	CASSLGLAGVGDEQFF	TGTGCCAGCAGCTTGGGACTAGCGGGGGTCGGCGATGAGCAGTTCTTC
NA	TRBD1	TRBV6-5	TRBJ1-1	CASRGQGARNTEAFF	TGTGCCTCACGAGGGCAGGGGGCGAGGAACACTGAAGCTTTCTTT
NA	TRBD1	TRBV5-4	TRBJ2-5	CASSLAWDSLPGETQYF	TGTGCCAGCAGCTTGGCCTGGGACAGCCTACCGGGGGAGACCCAGTACTTC
once	NA	TRBV2	TRBJ1-4	CASKAGGPNEKLFF	TGTGCCAGCAAGGCGGGGGGACCTAATGAAAAACTGTTTTTT
few	TRBD2	TRBV5-1	TRBJ2-3	CASKVAGARDTQYF	TGCGCCAGCAAGGTAGCGGGGGCGAGAGATACGCAGTATTTT
NA	TRBD1	TRBV29-1	TRBJ1-4	CSVRTGGEKLFF	TGCAGCGTTAGGACAGGCGGGGAAAAACTGTTTTTT
NA	TRBD1	TRBV29-1	TRBJ2-7	CSVGARGPLEQYF	TGCAGCGTTGGAGCCAGGGGGCCCCTCGAGCAGTACTTC
NA	NA	TRBV5-1	TRBJ1-1	CASSLGQRAFF	TGCGCCAGCAGCTTGGGACAGAGAGCTTTCTTT
few	NA	TRBV19	TRBJ1-1	CASSIAARGNTEAFF	TGTGCCAGTAGTATAGCCGCTCGGGGGAACACTGAAGCTTTCTTT
once	NA	TRBV6-5	TRBJ2-7	CASSYRDKFYEQYF	TGTGCCAGCAGTTACCGGGACAAGTTCTACGAGCAGTACTTC
NA	NA	TRBV5-6	TRBJ2-1	CASSKTPEVRDEQFF	TGTGCCAGCAGCAAGACTCCGGAGGTTCGCGATGAGCAGTTCTTC